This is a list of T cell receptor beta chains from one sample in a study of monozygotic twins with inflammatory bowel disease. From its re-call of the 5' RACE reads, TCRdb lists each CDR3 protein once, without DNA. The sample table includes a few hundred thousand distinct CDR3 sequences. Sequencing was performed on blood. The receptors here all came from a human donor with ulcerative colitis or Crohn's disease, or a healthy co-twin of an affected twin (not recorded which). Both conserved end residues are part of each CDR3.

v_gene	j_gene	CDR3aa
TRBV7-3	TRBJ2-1	CASSQSGGSYNEQFF
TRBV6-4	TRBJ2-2	CASRKGRWNTGELFF
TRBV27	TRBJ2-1	CASSLNGPYNEQFF
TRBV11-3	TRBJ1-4	CASSGEDEKLFF
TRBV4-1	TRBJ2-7	CASSHPVGGSLYEQYF
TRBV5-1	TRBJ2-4	CASSRGQGIQYF
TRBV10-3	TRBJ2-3	CAISESGNPDTQYF
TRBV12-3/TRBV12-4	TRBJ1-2	CASSLGGGSRGYTF
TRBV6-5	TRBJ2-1	CASSYGLRPYNEQFF
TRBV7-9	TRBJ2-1	CASSLVDTNEQFF
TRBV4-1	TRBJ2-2	CASSPGLAVSRGVNTGELFF
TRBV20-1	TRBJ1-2	CSVPRGVENGYTF
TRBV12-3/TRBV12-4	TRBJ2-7	CASSPDRTYEQYF
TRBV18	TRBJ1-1	CASSPQEGNTEAFF